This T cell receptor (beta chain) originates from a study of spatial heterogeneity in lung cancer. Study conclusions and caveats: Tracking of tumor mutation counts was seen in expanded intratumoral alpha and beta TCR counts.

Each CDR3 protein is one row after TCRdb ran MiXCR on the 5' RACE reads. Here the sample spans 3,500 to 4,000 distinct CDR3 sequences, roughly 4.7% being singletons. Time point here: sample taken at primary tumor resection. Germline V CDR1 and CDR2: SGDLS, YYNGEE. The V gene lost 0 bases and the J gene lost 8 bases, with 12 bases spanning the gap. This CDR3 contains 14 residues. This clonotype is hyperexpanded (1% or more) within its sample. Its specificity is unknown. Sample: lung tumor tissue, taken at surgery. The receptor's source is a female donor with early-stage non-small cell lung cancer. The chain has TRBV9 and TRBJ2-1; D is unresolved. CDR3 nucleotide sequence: TGTGCCAGCAGCGTAGCCGGGCCCTCGGATGAGCAGTTCTTC. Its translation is CASSVAGPSDEQFF.